A selection of T cell receptor beta chains follows, all from one sample in a study of shared clonotypes between healthy human individuals. Measured with immunoSEQ multiplex PCR; TCRdb has only the in-frame clones, and not every one. The table shows approximately 2.5 million clones, with approximately 93% occurring only once. The sample taken for sequencing was naive CD4+ T cells from PBMCs. These receptors were collected from a man aged 18 to 29 in good health. Some clones in this sample may be carry-over from other donors' samples. CDR3s include the opening cysteine and the closing phenylalanine or tryptophan. Fields, in order: D gene, J gene, V gene, clone size, CDR3 DNA, CDR3 protein. D genes are given only for firm matches. Expanded clones get a size class; other rows say once, few or many, or leave the size out.

NA TRBJ1-1 TRBV4-2 NA TGTGCCAGCAGCCCTTCATTTACAGTTACGAGAACTGAAGCTTTCTTT CASSPSFTVTRTEAFF
TRBD1 TRBJ2-1 TRBV7-9 NA TGTGCCAGCAGCTTTATTCGGACAGGAAGTAATGAGCAGTTCTTC CASSFIRTGSNEQFF
TRBD2 TRBJ2-1 TRBV6-6 NA TGTGCCGTCCAGCGGGGCGGGAGTGTTAATGAGCAGTTCTTC CAVQRGGSVNEQFF
TRBD2 TRBJ2-7 TRBV6-7 NA TGTGCCAGCAGTTGCCTTAGCGGGAGGTGCGAGCAGTACTTC CASSCLSGRCEQYF
TRBD2 TRBJ2-7 TRBV27 NA TGTGCCAGCAGGTCTCGGGGATTAGCGGGGGTCTCCTACGAGCAGTACTTC CASRSRGLAGVSYEQYF
TRBD2 TRBJ2-1 TRBV7-3 NA TGTGCCAGCAGCCCAACCGTGACTAGCGGGAGGTACAATGAGCAGTTCTTC CASSPTVTSGRYNEQFF
TRBD1 TRBJ2-1 TRBV30 NA TGTGCCTGGAGTCCGGGACAGGGTTACAATGAGCAGTTCTTC CAWSPGQGYNEQFF
NA TRBJ2-7 TRBV7-3 NA TGTGCCAGCAGCCCCGCGGGGAGCAACGAGCAGTACTTC CASSPAGSNEQYF
TRBD1 TRBJ2-7 TRBV7-6 NA TGTGCCAGCAGCTCCAGGGGGTTCAGCGAGCAGTACTTC CASSSRGFSEQYF
TRBD2 TRBJ2-3 TRBV30 once TGTGCCTGGACCTTTAGCTGGGGGGGTTCGAATACGCAGTATTTT CAWTFSWGGSNTQYF
TRBD1 TRBJ2-7 TRBV6-5 NA TGTGCCAGCAGTTACGCCGGACAGGGAACCTACGAGCAGTACTTC CASSYAGQGTYEQYF
TRBD1 TRBJ2-3 TRBV5-6 NA TGTGCCAGCAGCATTGGCCCGCCCGGGACAGGGTCAGATACGCAGTATTTT CASSIGPPGTGSDTQYF
NA TRBJ1-3 TRBV6-5 NA TGTGCCAGCGAGGGGGGATCCTCTGGAAACACCATATATTTT CASEGGSSGNTIYF
NA TRBJ2-2 TRBV7-2 once TGTGCCAGCAGCCCCCGACTGGGCGTCGGGGAGCTGTTTTTT CASSPRLGVGELFF
NA TRBJ1-2 TRBV18 NA TGTGCCAGCTCCCCAGGACAGCAATCCTATGGCTACACCTTC CASSPGQQSYGYTF
NA TRBJ1-1 TRBV29-1 NA TGCAGCGTTAAGAGCACGACGAACACTGAAGCTTTCTTT CSVKSTTNTEAFF
NA TRBJ2-3 TRBV11-3 NA TGTGCCAGCAGCAAGAGGCTAAATGGGGCAGATACGCAGTATTTT CASSKRLNGADTQYF
TRBD2 TRBJ2-3 TRBV5-1 NA TGCGCCAGCAGTGGACTAGCGGGAGGAACAGATACGCAGTATTTT CASSGLAGGTDTQYF
NA TRBJ1-5 TRBV15 NA TGTGCCACCAGCAGAGTGAGGGATCAGCCCCAGCATTTT CATSRVRDQPQHF
TRBD1 TRBJ2-7 TRBV29-1 NA TGCAGCGTTGAAGTAGCCCTAACAGGGGTCGAGCAGTACTTC CSVEVALTGVEQYF
TRBD1 TRBJ1-1 TRBV11-2 NA TGTGCCAGCAGCTTTGCCGGGACAGGGAAAAACACTGAAGCTTTCTTT CASSFAGTGKNTEAFF
NA TRBJ1-1 TRBV28 once TGTGCCAGCAGTTTCTGGGGGACGGCGAACACTGAAGCTTTCTTT CASSFWGTANTEAFF
NA TRBJ2-5 TRBV6-5 NA TGTGCCAGCAGTCTCCCAGGGTCGGAGACCCAGTACTTC CASSLPGSETQYF
TRBD2 TRBJ2-1 TRBV28 NA TGTGCCAGCAGTCCCTCTGGTAGCGGGAGGGCCAATTTAGCGCAGTTCTTC CASSPSGSGRANLAQFF
NA TRBJ1-1 TRBV9 NA TGTGCCAGCAGCGTCGATGGGCGAACTGAAGCTTTCTTT CASSVDGRTEAFF
TRBD2 TRBJ2-3 TRBV2 NA TGTGCCAGCAGGCCGGGACTAGCGGGAGCGGATACGCAGTATTTT CASRPGLAGADTQYF
NA TRBJ2-1 TRBV6-5 NA TGTGCCAGCACGTTCCCCGGGACGGATGAGCAGTTCTTC CASTFPGTDEQFF
NA TRBJ2-7 TRBV11-2 NA TGTGCCAGCAGCTTATCGGGGGGCTCTAGGGCCTACGAGCAGTACTTC CASSLSGGSRAYEQYF
NA TRBJ2-5 TRBV5-1 NA TGCGCCAGCAGCAACCGGGATTCGGGGGAGACCCAGTACTTC CASSNRDSGETQYF
NA TRBJ2-3 TRBV19 NA TGTGCCAGTAGTATAAAGGGACTGGCCGGGAGTAGCACAGATACGCAGTATTTT CASSIKGLAGSSTDTQYF
NA TRBJ1-2 TRBV16 NA TGTGCCAGCAGCCAATTACGGCAGAGAGCGATTAACTATGGCTACACCTTC CASSQLRQRAINYGYTF
NA TRBJ2-3 TRBV7-2 NA TGTGCCAGCAGCTCTAGCCGCACAGATACGCAGTATTTT CASSSSRTDTQYF
TRBD1 TRBJ2-2 TRBV7-9 NA TGTGCCAGCAGCGCTCGACAGGGCGTCGGGGAGCTGTTTTTT CASSARQGVGELFF
TRBD1 TRBJ2-2 TRBV30 few TGTGCCTGGAGCCAGGGACAGCTCAACACCGGGGAGCTGTTTTTT CAWSQGQLNTGELFF
NA TRBJ1-2 TRBV5-4 once TGTGCCAGCAGCCCCCGGGGCAGGGGAGACTATGGCTACACCTTC CASSPRGRGDYGYTF
NA TRBJ2-1 TRBV27 NA TGTGCCAGCAGCCTTATTAAGGGCCGGCAGTTCTTC CASSLIKGRQFF
TRBD1 TRBJ2-3 TRBV10-3 NA TGTGCCATCAGGAAAGGACAGGGAACAGATACGCAGTATTTT CAIRKGQGTDTQYF
NA TRBJ2-2 TRBV5-5 NA TGTGCCAGCAGCTTGCATCCGGTCACCGGGGAGCTGTTTTTT CASSLHPVTGELFF
NA TRBJ1-2 TRBV7-9 once TGTGCCAGCAGCCCCGACAGTCCCCGGGGTAGCTACACCTTC CASSPDSPRGSYTF
NA TRBJ2-3 TRBV10-3 NA TGTGCCACTGACAAGGATCGCACAGATACGCAGTATTTT CATDKDRTDTQYF
TRBD1 TRBJ2-2 TRBV5-1 NA TGCGCCAGCAGCGCACAAACAGGGGCACGATACACCGGGGAGCTGTTTTTT CASSAQTGARYTGELFF
TRBD1 TRBJ1-4 TRBV29-1 NA TGCAGCGTTAAGGGGGCCGATGAAAAACTGTTTTTT CSVKGADEKLFF
TRBD1 TRBJ2-1 TRBV19 NA TGTGCCAGTGGGGACAGGGGGGCCGTTAGGGGGAAGCAGTTCTTC CASGDRGAVRGKQFF
NA TRBJ2-2 TRBV4-1 once TGCGCCAGCAGCAAATTTAGCGGTTATAACACCGGGGAGCTGTTTTTT CASSKFSGYNTGELFF
TRBD2 TRBJ2-5 TRBV5-1 NA TGCGCCAGCAGCTTGGGGCGGGGGTACCAAGAGACCCAGTACTTC CASSLGRGYQETQYF
NA TRBJ1-2 TRBV15 NA TGTGCCACCAGCCTGATGCGAACTCAAAACTATGGCTACACCTTC CATSLMRTQNYGYTF
TRBD2 TRBJ2-1 TRBV7-3 NA TGTGCCAGCAGCTTACTAGCGGGAACTGTTGACAATGAGCAGTTCTTC CASSLLAGTVDNEQFF
TRBD1 TRBJ1-5 TRBV19 NA TGTGCCAGTAGTATCCACGGGACAGATAGCAATCAGCCCCAGCATTTT CASSIHGTDSNQPQHF
NA TRBJ2-3 TRBV10-1 NA TGCGCCAGCAGTGAGTCTTGGACGGGAGATACGCAGTATTTT CASSESWTGDTQYF
TRBD2 TRBJ2-7 TRBV7-9 NA TGTGCCAGCAGCAGACTAGCGGGAGGGCCCTCCTACGAGCAGTACTTC CASSRLAGGPSYEQYF
NA TRBJ2-5 TRBV6-5 NA TGTGCCAGCAGTTATTGGGGCGGAGAAGAGACCCAGTACTTC CASSYWGGEETQYF
NA TRBJ1-2 TRBV19 NA TGTGCCAGTAATAGGGGAAGCTATGGCTACACCTTC CASNRGSYGYTF
NA TRBJ2-5 TRBV5-1 NA TGCGCCAGCAGCTTGTCGGCCAGAGAGACCCAGTACTTC CASSLSARETQYF
NA TRBJ2-2 TRBV4-1 NA TGCGCCAGCAGCCGGGAGTTTCCAGCGAACACCGGGGAGCTGTTTTTT CASSREFPANTGELFF
NA TRBJ2-3 TRBV7-9 once TGTGCCAGCAGCTTGCAGGGCACAGATACGCAGTATTTT CASSLQGTDTQYF
TRBD1 TRBJ2-3 TRBV18 NA TGTGCCAGCTCCGGACAGGGGAAAACAGATACGCAGTATTTT CASSGQGKTDTQYF
NA TRBJ1-4 TRBV4-2 once TGTGCCAGCAGCCAAGGTTCGGGATCGTTCGATGAAAAACTGTTTTTT CASSQGSGSFDEKLFF